These 16 T cell receptor beta chains came from one sample sequenced in a study of control samples from healthy donors and cancer patients. Data came from immunoSEQ multiplex PCR; TCRdb stores just in-frame clones and leaves some out. The sample consists of approximately 74,000 clones, approximately 94% of them appearing once. Sequenced sample: blood. These receptors were obtained from a woman aged 30 to 39 in good health.

The rearrangement links TRBV20-1 to TRBJ2-4; D might be TRBD1 (6 bases). The CDR3 has 15 residues. Trimming stripped 3 bases from V and 7 bases from J, with 19 bases between. Germline-derived CDR1 and CDR2 are DFQATT and SNEGSKA (reference sequence). The CDR3 spells CSASEQGAPLNIQYF. The CDR3 nucleotides are TGCAGTGCTAGTGAACAGGGAGCGCCTCTCAACATTCAGTACTTC.

V is TRBV4-1 and J is TRBJ2-2, with D perhaps matching TRBD2 (5 bases). The CDR3 runs to 15 residues. V was shortened by 0 bases and J by 4 bases, with 9 bases between the two germline ends. Germline-derived CDR1 and CDR2 are MGHRA and YSYEKL. For the CDR3, the DNA is TGCGCCAGCAGCCAAGAGAAGGGAGTCACCGGGGAGCTGTTTTTT. Its protein product is CASSQEKGVTGELFF.

J is TRBJ1-1 and V is TRBV5-1, with D perhaps matching TRBD1 (5 bases). Trimming pared 3 bases from V and 0 bases from J, leaving 9 bases between. CDR1 is SGHRS and CDR2 is YFSETQ in the germline V gene. The CDR3 runs 14 residues. The CDR3 sequence: CASSSGTLNTEAFF. CDR3 in DNA: TGCGCCAGCAGCTCCGGGACTCTGAACACTGAAGCTTTCTTT.

The gene calls are TRBV7-3 and TRBJ2-3; no reliable D call. CDR1 is SGHTA and CDR2 is FQGTGA in the germline V gene. V gave up 5 bases and J gave up 5 bases, with 5 bases separating them. CDR3 length equals 11 residues. The CDR3 nucleotides are TGTGCCAGCAGCCGCGGAGATACGCAGTATTTT. It specifies CASSRGDTQYF.

This sequence joins TRBV7-3 and TRBJ2-1; 8 nucleotides line up with TRBD2. V shed 5 bases, J shed 6 bases, and the junction held 6 bases outside the gene matches. Germline V gives CDR1 SGHTA, CDR2 FQGTGA. This CDR3 contains 14 residues. The DNA of the CDR3 is TGTGCCAGCAGCGTAGCGGGGTCGGGCAATGAGCAGTTCTTC. Translated, it gives CASSVAGSGNEQFF.

This clone has only one observation. This chain joins TRBV3-1 (or the pseudogene TRBV3-2) and TRBJ1-5; D not resolved. The CDR3 extends over 13 amino acids. V gave up 0 bases and J gave up 8 bases, with 8 bases separating them. Looked up from germline, CDR1 is LGHDT and CDR2 is YNNKEL (reference sequence). CDR3 amino acids: CASSQERWEPQHF. The CDR3 DNA reads as TGTGCCAGCAGCCAAGAAAGGTGGGAGCCCCAGCATTTT.

Points on this clone: Mismatch with germline at one junction end may stem from a read error. The chain uses TRBV10-3 and TRBJ1-1, with 11 bases aligning to TRBD1. The CDR3 is 13 amino acids. In germline, CDR1 is ENHRY, CDR2 SYGVKD. In DNA form, the CDR3 reads TGTGCCATCAGGGACAGGGGGCACACCGAAGCTTTCTTT. This sequence encodes CAIRDRGHTEAFF.

This clone was recorded only once. The chain employs TRBV18 and TRBJ2-2, with D tentatively TRBD1 (5 bases). In germline, CDR1 is KGHSH, CDR2 LQKENI. This CDR3 comprises 13 residues. Deletions cut 3 bases from V and 8 bases from J, with 10 bases between. CDR3 in amino acids: CASSPTGSGELFF. The DNA of the CDR3 is TGTGCCAGCTCACCTACAGGATCAGGGGAGCTGTTTTTT.

The chain couples TRBV4-1 to TRBJ1-6; a weak D match, TRBD1 (5 bases). The ends were cut back, 1 base at V and 7 bases at J, with 11 bases in the middle. CDR1 MGHRA and CDR2 YSYEKL come from the germline V gene. This CDR3 has 15 residues. The CDR3 nucleotides read TGCGCCAGCAGCCAAGTGATGACAGAGAATTCACCCCTCCACTTT. Translated, it gives CASSQVMTENSPLHF.

The chain couples TRBV9 to TRBJ1-1; no clear D gene. CDR1 is SGDLS and CDR2 is YYNGEE in the germline V gene. This CDR3 is built from 14 residues. The V and J ends lost 0 bases and 3 bases respectively, with 9 bases between them. The CDR3 DNA follows: TGTGCCAGCAGCGTAGACAGCGTACACACTGAAGCTTTCTTT. It yields the protein CASSVDSVHTEAFF.

V gene TRBV28 combines with J gene TRBJ1-5; D is unresolved. This CDR3 comprises 12 residues. Deletions cut 3 bases from V and 5 bases from J, with 5 bases between. Germline CDR1 and CDR2: MDHEN and SYDVKM. In DNA form, the CDR3 reads TGTGCCAGCAGTTTTTCCGATCAGCCCCAGCATTTT. This translates into CASSFSDQPQHF.

This clone was counted only a few times. The V gene is TRBV6-5, the J gene TRBJ2-1, with D perhaps matching TRBD2 (5 bases). The ends were cut back, 6 bases at V and 2 bases at J, with 17 bases in the middle. CDR3 length: 16 residues. From germline, CDR1 is MNHEY and CDR2 SVGAGI. The CDR3 here is CASRYEAAGTYNEQFF. CDR3 sequence (DNA): TGTGCCAGCAGGTACGAGGCGGCGGGCACCTACAATGAGCAGTTCTTC.

This clone was detected only once. The rearrangement uses TRBV5-1 and TRBJ1-1, with TRBD1 as a possible D gene (6 bases). The CDR3 runs 14 residues. The germline V and J ends were trimmed by 0 bases and 4 bases, with 10 bases remaining between them. CDR1 SGHRS and CDR2 YFSETQ come from the germline V gene. CDR3 residues: CASSLGGGSTEAFF. The CDR3 nucleotides read TGCGCCAGCAGCTTGGGAGGGGGGAGCACTGAAGCTTTCTTT.

The V gene is TRBV7-9, the J gene TRBJ1-2; D uncertain. This CDR3 spans 14 amino acids. Germline CDR1 reads SEHNR; CDR2 reads FQNEAQ (reference sequence). V lost 7 bases, J lost 4 bases, and 16 bases lay in between. CDR3 amino acids: CASKFGPEAYGYTF. In DNA, the CDR3 is TGTGCCAGCAAGTTTGGGCCCGAGGCCTATGGCTACACCTTC.

As for this clone: The junction shows a germline mismatch at one end, possibly a read error. The gene calls are TRBV29-1 and TRBJ1-1, with a tentative D call TRBD1 (5 bases). This CDR3 spans 12 amino acids. CDR1 and CDR2 (germline): SQVTM, ANQGSEA. The DNA for the CDR3 is TGCAGCGTCGAAGGGGACCACACTGAAGCTTTCTTT. The encoded protein is CSVEGDHTEAFF.

V is TRBV5-1 and J is TRBJ1-2, with D perhaps TRBD1 (5 bases). Trimming shortened V by 1 base and J by 8 bases, and 12 bases separated the two germline ends. The CDR3 has 13 amino acids. Per the germline V gene, CDR1 is SGHRS and CDR2 is YFSETQ. CDR3 region: CASSLLQEGGYTF. The CDR3 DNA sequence: TGCGCCAGCAGCTTGTTACAGGAAGGCGGCTACACCTTC.